This TCR beta chain was recorded in a study of shared clonotypes between healthy human individuals. Profiling relied on immunoSEQ multiplex PCR, and the TCRdb table lists in-frame clones only, not all of them. The data show roughly 500,000 clones, approximately 82% seen once. Germline V CDR1 and CDR2: SGHAT, FQNNGV. The CDR3 spans 15 residues. Trimming cost V 3 bases and J 4 bases; bases outside gene matches: 9. The origin of this receptor is a woman in her 40s in good health. Some clones in this sample may be carry-over from other donors' samples. The material sequenced was PBMCs. This sequence joins TRBV11-2 and TRBJ2-7, with 7 bases matching TRBD2. The chain's CDR3 is CASSFQRDEGYEQYF. In DNA, the CDR3 is TGTGCCAGCAGCTTTCAGCGGGACGAAGGTTACGAGCAGTACTTC.